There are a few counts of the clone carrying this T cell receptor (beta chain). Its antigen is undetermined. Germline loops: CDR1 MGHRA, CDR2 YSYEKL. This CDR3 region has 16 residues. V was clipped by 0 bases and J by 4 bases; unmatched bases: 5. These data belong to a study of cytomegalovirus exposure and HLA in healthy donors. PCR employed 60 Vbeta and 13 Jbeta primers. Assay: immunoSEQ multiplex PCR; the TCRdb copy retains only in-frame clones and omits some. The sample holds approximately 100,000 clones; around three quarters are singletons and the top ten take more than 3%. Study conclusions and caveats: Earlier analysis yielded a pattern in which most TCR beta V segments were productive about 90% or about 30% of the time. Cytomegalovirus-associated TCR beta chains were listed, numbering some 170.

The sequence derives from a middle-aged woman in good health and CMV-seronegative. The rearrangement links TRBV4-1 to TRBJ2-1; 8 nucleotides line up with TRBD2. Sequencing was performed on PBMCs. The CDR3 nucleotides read TGCGCCAGCAGCCAAGACCTAGCGGGCCCATACAATGAGCAGTTCTTC. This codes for CASSQDLAGPYNEQFF.